These 21 T cell receptor beta chains were sequenced from one sample in a study of T-cell reconstitution after alpha-beta-depleted transplantation in children. Unique molecular identifiers tagged the TCRbeta library. TCRdb redid the calling of the PCR reads with MiXCR, one entry per CDR3 protein. This sample has about 310,000 distinct CDR3 sequences, with approximately 23% found just once. The material was PBMCs, mostly from graft donor cells, obtained 180 days after TCRalphabeta/CD19-depleted stem cell transplant. These receptor sequences come from a male patient younger than 18 who had a stem cell transplant for acute lymphoblastic leukemia, so the T cells may come from the graft donor.

This clonotype was seen a few times. This sequence joins TRBV10-3 and TRBJ2-7, with TRBD2 as a possible D gene (6 bases). Germline V gives CDR1 ENHRY, CDR2 SYGVKD. Trimming took off 6 bases at V and 9 bases at J, with 15 bases between the two ends. CDR3 length equals 12 residues. CDR3 nucleotides: TGTGCCATCAGAGGAGGGACCCTTGGGCAGTACTTC. Translating gives CAIRGGTLGQYF.

This clonotype was counted only a few times. V and J are TRBV18 and TRBJ1-2; D remains unclear. CDR1 and CDR2 (germline): KGHSH, LQKENI. This CDR3 has 14 amino acids. The V and J ends lost 1 base and 1 base respectively, with 7 bases between them. The CDR3 protein is CASSPRLDNYGYTF. Here the CDR3 DNA reads TGTGCCAGCTCACCACGCTTGGATAACTATGGCTACACCTTC.

This clonotype was observed a few times. The chain has TRBV24-1 and TRBJ2-5; the match to TRBD2 covers 12 bases. This CDR3 has 13 residues. Germline CDR1 is KGHDR and CDR2 is SFDVKD. The V and J ends lost 10 bases and 6 bases, in that order; junction bases with no gene match: 5. The CDR3 nucleotides are TGTGCCACGGGACTAGCGGGTAGAAAGACCCAGTACTTC. This encodes CATGLAGRKTQYF.

The V gene is TRBV3-1, the J gene TRBJ1-6, with D possibly matching TRBD1 (6 bases). Germline V gives CDR1 LGHDT, CDR2 YNNKEL (reference sequence). The CDR3 is made up of 15 amino acids. Trimming shortened V by 4 bases and J by 7 bases, and 14 bases separated the two germline ends. CDR3 nucleotides: TGTGCCAGCAGCCCTTATCGCGACAGGAATTCACCCCTCCACTTT. Amino acids: CASSPYRDRNSPLHF.

The J gene is TRBJ2-1, the V gene TRBV24-1, with no clear D. CDR1 KGHDR and CDR2 SFDVKD come from the germline V gene. The ends were cut back, 6 bases at V and 6 bases at J, with 5 bases in the middle. The CDR3 spans 11 residues. As DNA, the CDR3 is TGTGCCACCAGTAACGTCAATGAGCAGTTCTTC. Amino acid sequence: CATSNVNEQFF.

This clonotype was recorded a few times. The rearrangement joins TRBV6-1 to TRBJ2-7, with D perhaps matching TRBD1 (7 bases). The CDR3 has 15 residues. Germline loops: CDR1 MNHNS, CDR2 SASEGT. Trimming shortened V by 5 bases and J by 2 bases, and 16 bases separated the two germline ends. The DNA of the CDR3 is TGTGCCAGCAGTACCAGACAGGGAGGACCCTACGAGCAGTACTTC. Its protein product is CASSTRQGGPYEQYF.

CDR3: CASSNGYTEAFF. The DNA for the CDR3 is TGTGCCAGTAGTAACGGGTACACTGAAGCTTTCTTT. V gene TRBV19 combines with J gene TRBJ1-1; the D is unclear. Germline CDR1 LNHDA, CDR2 SQIVND (reference sequence). CDR3 length: 12 residues. Trimming took 4 bases from V and 3 from J, leaving 6 bases between them.

This clonotype has only a few counts. This chain joins TRBV5-1 and TRBJ2-1; tentatively, D is TRBD1 (5 bases). Trimming pared 4 bases from V and 5 bases from J, leaving 13 bases between. The V gene's germline CDR1 is SGHRS and CDR2 YFSETQ. The CDR3 covers 14 residues. The DNA for the CDR3 is TGCGCCAGCAGCAAAGGAAGGGGTAACAATGAGCAGTTCTTC. Its protein is CASSKGRGNNEQFF.

V gene TRBV20-1 combines with J gene TRBJ1-2, with TRBD1 identical over 7 bases. CDR1 DFQATT and CDR2 SNEGSKA come from the germline V gene (reference sequence). The CDR3 is 17 residues long. Unmatched junction bases numbered 16, after V lost 6 bases and J lost 0 bases. This CDR3 is CSAYTGLGQITNYGYTF. The CDR3 DNA follows: TGCAGTGCGTACACGGGCCTGGGACAGATAACTAACTATGGCTACACCTTC.

This chain links TRBV5-1 with TRBJ1-2; 8 bases are a match to TRBD1. Unmatched junction bases numbered 1, after V lost 0 bases and J lost 6 bases. The germline V gene has CDR1 SGHRS and CDR2 YFSETQ. This CDR3 is built from 13 residues. As DNA, the CDR3 is TGCGCCAGCAGCTTGGCAGGGGGCGATGGCTACACCTTC. It encodes CASSLAGGDGYTF.

The rearrangement links TRBV20-1 to TRBJ2-7; TRBD2 matches 10 bases. J was trimmed by 4 bases and V by 7 bases; bases with no gene match: 10. The CDR3 totals 14 residues. CDR1 DFQATT and CDR2 SNEGSKA come from the germline V gene (reference sequence). DNA for the CDR3: TGCAGTGTCCACAGACTAGCGGGCCTATACGAGCAGTACTTC. Its translation: CSVHRLAGLYEQYF.

This clonotype was counted between two and nine times. The V and J genes are TRBV6-1 and TRBJ2-1; 8 nucleotides align to TRBD2. This CDR3 has 16 residues. The V segment lost 6 bases and the J segment 2 bases; nucleotides outside the gene matches: 9. CDR1 is MNHNS, CDR2 SASEGT, per germline. This CDR3 is CASRAPGLGTYNEQFF. The CDR3 DNA follows: TGTGCCAGCAGGGCCCCGGGACTAGGCACCTACAATGAGCAGTTCTTC.

The chain is built from TRBV10-3 and TRBJ1-2, with D perhaps TRBD1 (6 bases). There are 14 residues in the CDR3. V was trimmed by 6 bases and J by 4 bases, leaving 15 bases between them. Per the germline V gene, CDR1 is ENHRY and CDR2 is SYGVKD. The CDR3: CAISEAGQFYGYTF. The CDR3 DNA is TGTGCCATCAGCGAAGCCGGACAGTTCTATGGCTACACCTTC.

V and J are TRBV4-1 and TRBJ2-7, with D possibly called TRBD1 or TRBD2 (6 bases each). This CDR3 has 14 amino acids. Deletions cut 4 bases from V and 9 bases from J, with 19 bases between. Germline V gene lookup returns CDR1 MGHRA and CDR2 YSYEKL. This chain's CDR3 is CASSLKTDGGGQYF. CDR3 nucleotides: TGCGCCAGCAGCCTTAAAACGGACGGGGGCGGGCAGTACTTC.

This clonotype was detected a few times. The chain has TRBV11-2 and TRBJ2-1; no definite D call. V lost 5 bases to trimming and J lost 8 bases, with 10 bases between them. The CDR3 spans 12 residues. From germline, CDR1 is SGHAT and CDR2 FQNNGV. CDR3 residues: CASSPLEYEQFF. Here the CDR3 DNA reads TGTGCCAGCAGCCCATTAGAATATGAGCAGTTCTTC.

The chain employs TRBV5-5 and TRBJ2-1; D not certain. The CDR3 totals 14 residues. The V gene lost 6 bases and the J gene lost 4 bases, with 14 bases spanning the gap. From germline, CDR1 is SGHKS and CDR2 YYEKEE (reference sequence). For the CDR3, the DNA is TGTGCCAGCACCTTCTGGCAGCCTTACAATGAGCAGTTCTTC. Encoded protein: CASTFWQPYNEQFF.

The rearrangement links TRBV7-3 to TRBJ2-3; D is ambiguous. Trimming removed 4 bases at V and 4 bases at J, with 3 bases between. Germline CDR1 and CDR2: SGHTA and FQGTGA. The CDR3 runs 11 residues. The CDR3 nucleotides read TGTGCCAGCAGCTCCGCAGATACGCAGTATTTT. Translating gives CASSSADTQYF. The entire variable domain, with the rest obtained from reference TRBV7-3 and TRBJ2-3, is as follows: GAGVSQTPSNKVTEKGKYVELRCDPISGHTALYWYRQSLGQGPEFLIYFQGTGAADDSGLPNDRFFAVRPEGSVSTLKIQRTERGDSAVYLCASSSADTQYFGPGTRLTVL.

The V gene is TRBV4-2, the J gene TRBJ2-1; D possibly corresponds to TRBD2 (5 bases). This CDR3 region has 14 residues. Trimming shortened V by 3 bases and J by 6 bases, and 12 bases separated the two germline ends. Germline V gene data show CDR1 as LGHNA and CDR2 as YNFKEQ. The CDR3 region is CASSHPLGVNEQFF. CDR3 coding DNA: TGTGCCAGCAGCCATCCGCTCGGGGTCAATGAGCAGTTCTTC.

The rearrangement joins TRBV6-5 to TRBJ2-2; either TRBD1 or TRBD2 may fit D (5 bases each). V was shortened by 8 bases and J by 2 bases, with 12 bases between the two germline ends. Looked up from germline, CDR1 is MNHEY and CDR2 is SVGAGI. The CDR3 runs 14 residues. In DNA, the CDR3 is TGTGCCAGCCGTTTGGGGACCAACACCGGGGAGCTGTTTTTT. This gives the protein CASRLGTNTGELFF.

Only a few counts were recorded for this clonotype. This chain uses TRBV12-5 with TRBJ1-5, with TRBD1 matching 10 bases. The CDR3 extends over 14 amino acids. The germline V gene has CDR1 LGHNT and CDR2 FRNRAP. V gave up 5 bases and J gave up 7 bases; unmatched junction bases: 5. The CDR3 sequence: CASGEGQGNQPQHF. In DNA, the CDR3 is TGTGCTAGTGGTGAGGGACAGGGGAACCAGCCCCAGCATTTT.

This rearrangement joins TRBV5-1 to TRBJ2-2; D call uncertain. Per the germline V gene, CDR1 is SGHRS and CDR2 is YFSETQ. Trimming pared 4 bases from V and 6 bases from J, leaving 13 bases between. This CDR3 is built from 14 residues. CDR3 coding DNA: TGCGCCAGCAGCCTGGACCCCTGGGCCGGGGAGCTGTTTTTT. Translated: CASSLDPWAGELFF.